Shown below are 28 T cell receptor beta chains from a single sample sequenced in a study of technical replicates of blood from several donors. Libraries were prepared by immunoSEQ multiplex PCR; TCRdb keeps only in-frame clonotypes and omits some of them. The sample records around 76,000 clones, under 99% being singletons. Specimen: T cells isolated from PBMCs. The receptors come from a human donor in good health.

The rearrangement joins TRBV7-2 to TRBJ2-7, with 12 bases that match TRBD2. The length of the CDR3 is 15 residues. V lost 5 bases and J lost 0; bases outside the gene matches: 2. CDR1 SGHTA and CDR2 FQGNSA come from the germline V gene. The CDR3 reads CASSTTSGSSYEQYF. The CDR3 nucleotides read TGTGCCAGCAGCACGACTAGCGGGAGCTCCTACGAGCAGTACTTC.

The rearrangement links TRBV11-2 to TRBJ2-7, with TRBD2 matching 11 bases. The CDR3 runs 15 residues. The germline V gene encodes CDR1 SGHAT and CDR2 FQNNGV. J lost 2 bases, V lost 6 bases, and 6 bases had no gene match. DNA of the CDR3: TGTGCCAGCAGAACTAGCGGGAGTAGTACCTACGAGCAGTACTTC. Its translation is CASRTSGSSTYEQYF.

The CDR3 sequence is CASSAAGTSNLKNTGELFF. The CDR3, as DNA: TGTGCCAGCAGCGCTGCCGGGACTAGCAACTTGAAGAACACCGGGGAGCTGTTTTTT. The rearrangement links TRBV9 to TRBJ2-2; TRBD2 agrees at 9 bases. The ends lost 3 bases at V and 1 base at J; junction bases unmatched: 13. Germline V CDR1 and CDR2: SGDLS, YYNGEE. The CDR3 is made up of 19 amino acids.

The CDR3 region has the DNA TGTGCCAGCAGCCCACCGGACAGTTACAATGAGCAGTTCTTC. Amino acids: CASSPPDSYNEQFF. The chain has TRBV7-9 and TRBJ2-1; D is possibly TRBD1 (6 bases). Trimming took off 5 bases at V and 4 bases at J, with 12 bases between the two ends. Germline loops: CDR1 SEHNR, CDR2 FQNEAQ (reference sequence). The CDR3 extends over 14 amino acids.

The chain is built from TRBV29-1 and TRBJ2-7; D perhaps matches TRBD1 (6 bases). This CDR3 spans 16 amino acids. Germline loops: CDR1 SQVTM, CDR2 ANQGSEA. The V gene lost 1 base and the J gene lost 0 bases, with 16 bases spanning the gap. For the CDR3, the DNA is TGCAGCGTTGAAGCCGAACAGGGTTCGAGCTCCTACGAGCAGTACTTC. Protein: CSVEAEQGSSSYEQYF.

J is TRBJ2-7 and V is TRBV5-1; tentatively, D is TRBD2 (6 bases). The CDR3 runs 16 residues. Germline-derived CDR1 and CDR2 are SGHRS and YFSETQ. The V and J ends lost 0 bases and 0 bases respectively, with 13 bases between them. CDR3 DNA: TGCGCCAGCAGCTTGGAGGGAACTAGCCTCTCCTACGAGCAGTACTTC. Its translation: CASSLEGTSLSYEQYF.

The CDR3 loop is CASSLRGGARDTEAFF. The CDR3 DNA is TGTGCCAGCAGCTTAAGGGGGGGGGCCAGAGACACTGAAGCTTTCTTT. The V call is TRBV7-3, the J call TRBJ1-1; perhaps TRBD1 as D (6 bases). Trimming pared 1 base from V and 3 bases from J, leaving 15 bases between. CDR1 and CDR2 (germline): SGHTA, FQGTGA. This CDR3 has 16 amino acids.

The chain has TRBV7-3 and TRBJ1-1; D not resolved. This CDR3 has 13 residues. V lost 5 bases and J 0 bases, leaving 7 bases between the germline ends. Germline CDR1 is SGHTA and CDR2 is FQGTGA. As DNA, the CDR3 is TGTGCCAGCAGCGCGGACTTGAACACTGAAGCTTTCTTT. Translating gives CASSADLNTEAFF.

The J gene is TRBJ2-7, the V gene TRBV7-8; TRBD1 is a possible D gene (6 bases). There are 13 residues in the CDR3. Germline CDR1 and CDR2: SGHVS and FQNEAQ. V was shortened by 5 bases and J by 6 bases, with 14 bases between the two germline ends. For the CDR3, the DNA is TGTGCCAGCAGCCAGCGGACAGCTCTCGAGCAGTACTTC. Translation gives CASSQRTALEQYF.

V gene TRBV4-2 combines with J gene TRBJ2-5; a weak D match, TRBD1 (6 bases). With 3 bases removed from V and 2 bases from J, the gap between germline ends came to 13 bases. The CDR3 loop spans 15 amino acids. The germline V gene has CDR1 LGHNA and CDR2 YNFKEQ. Written as DNA, the CDR3 is TGTGCCAGCAGCCAGGTACCAGGGGCTCAAGAGACCCAGTACTTC. This translates into CASSQVPGAQETQYF.

The chain has TRBV5-1 and TRBJ2-1, with 10 positions matching TRBD2. CDR1 and CDR2 from the germline V gene are SGHRS and YFSETQ. The CDR3 contains 16 residues. J lost 0 bases, V lost 4 bases, and 4 bases had no gene match. CDR3 in amino acids: CASSPLAGNSYNEQFF. CDR3 DNA: TGCGCCAGCAGCCCACTAGCGGGAAACTCCTACAATGAGCAGTTCTTC.

This chain joins TRBV5-1 and TRBJ2-3; TRBD2 agrees at 7 bases. The germline V gene encodes CDR1 SGHRS and CDR2 YFSETQ. The J segment lost 5 bases and the V segment lost 0 bases, leaving 12 bases of the junction unmatched. This CDR3 is built from 17 residues. In DNA form, the CDR3 reads TGCGCCAGCAGCTTGGGGGGGGGTCCCCGGAGCGGAGATACGCAGTATTTT. Amino acid sequence: CASSLGGGPRSGDTQYF.

V gene TRBV28 combines with J gene TRBJ2-1; D is perhaps TRBD1 (6 bases). The CDR3 is made up of 14 amino acids. The V end was cut by 1 base, the J end by 7 bases, with 11 bases between. Germline CDR1 MDHEN, CDR2 SYDVKM. The CDR3 coding sequence is TGTGCCAGCAGTTTATCTGGGGGCAAGAATGAGCAGTTCTTC. Translated, it gives CASSLSGGKNEQFF.

The J gene is TRBJ1-1, the V gene TRBV7-2; perhaps TRBD1 as D (5 bases). Germline V lookup: CDR1 SGHTA, CDR2 FQGNSA. The CDR3 consists of 15 residues. V lost 0 bases and J 0 bases, leaving 8 bases between the germline ends. CDR3 sequence reads: CASSLARGMNTEAFF. The CDR3 nucleotides read TGTGCCAGCAGCTTAGCGCGGGGCATGAACACTGAAGCTTTCTTT.

This chain links TRBV4-2 with TRBJ1-1; D may be TRBD1 (5 bases). Germline lookup yields CDR1 LGHNA and CDR2 YNFKEQ. CDR3 length equals 14 residues. Trimming stripped 0 bases from V and 1 base from J, with 6 bases between. DNA of the CDR3: TGTGCCAGCAGCCAAGATCAGGGGAACACTGAAGCTTTCTTT. Its translation is CASSQDQGNTEAFF.

This clone appeared once. The rearrangement links TRBV5-4 to TRBJ2-7; 9 positions match TRBD1. The CDR3 covers 14 residues. After removal of 5 bases from V and 5 bases from J, the junction contained 8 bases not matched to a gene. The germline CDR1 and CDR2 sequences are SGHNT and YYREEE (reference sequence). In DNA, the CDR3 is TGTGCCAGCAGTCACCGGGACAGGGTCAACGAGCAGTACTTC. Protein: CASSHRDRVNEQYF.

This chain links TRBV19 with TRBJ1-5; 8 bases are shared with TRBD1. The CDR3 has 16 residues. J lost 0 bases, V lost 10 bases, and 11 bases had no gene match. Germline-derived CDR1 and CDR2 are LNHDA and SQIVND (reference sequence). The CDR3 DNA reads as TGTGCCACCACACTTGGGACAGGTCATAGCAATCAGCCCCAGCATTTT. This codes for CATTLGTGHSNQPQHF.

The chain has TRBV5-4 and TRBJ2-7, with D unresolved. Between the trimmed V and J ends, which lost 0 bases and 8 bases, there was a span of 9 bases. The CDR3 spans 12 residues. CDR1 is SGHNT and CDR2 is YYREEE in the germline V gene (reference sequence). This CDR3 reads CASSLASSQQYF. The CDR3 DNA follows: TGTGCCAGCAGCTTGGCGTCCTCCCAGCAGTACTTC.

This clone has a single count. The V and J genes are TRBV4-2 and TRBJ2-3, with 7 bases aligning to TRBD2. CDR3 length: 14 residues. J was trimmed by 5 bases and V by 4 bases; bases with no gene match: 6. Germline V gene lookup returns CDR1 LGHNA and CDR2 YNFKEQ. CDR3 coding DNA: TGTGCCAGCAGCCGCCGGACTAGTGGAGATACGCAGTATTTT. Its protein is CASSRRTSGDTQYF.

The chain carries TRBV2 and TRBJ2-7; tentatively, D is TRBD2 (5 bases). The V end lost 7 bases, the J end lost 2 bases, and 21 bases lay between the germline ends. Germline V gene lookup returns CDR1 SNHLY and CDR2 FYNNEI. The CDR3 consists of 16 residues. The DNA of the CDR3 is TGTGCCAGCACAGAAGGTTTTCTAGCTGGAACCTACGAGCAGTACTTC. As protein: CASTEGFLAGTYEQYF.

The chain links TRBV6-5 to TRBJ1-2; D not resolved. Trimming removed 0 bases at V and 7 bases at J, with 12 bases between. The CDR3 extends over 14 amino acids. CDR1 MNHEY and CDR2 SVGAGI come from the germline V gene. In DNA, the CDR3 is TGTGCCAGCAGTTACTCGCCCTGGGAGGGTGGCTACACCTTC. Translation gives CASSYSPWEGGYTF.

The rearrangement uses TRBV30 and TRBJ1-1, with D maybe TRBD1 (5 bases). Germline values: CDR1 GTSNPN, CDR2 SVGIG (reference sequence). Trimming took 4 bases from V and 4 from J, leaving 13 bases between them. This CDR3 spans 13 amino acids. The CDR3: CAWTGGWSTEAFF. CDR3 DNA: TGTGCCTGGACTGGGGGGTGGTCCACTGAAGCTTTCTTT.

V is TRBV4-3 and J is TRBJ1-5; a weak D match, TRBD1 (6 bases). Germline V gives CDR1 LGHNA, CDR2 YSLEER. V dropped 0 bases and J dropped 0 bases, with 12 bases sitting between them. The CDR3 is 17 amino acids. CDR3 in DNA: TGCGCCAGCAGCCAAGATGCAGGGGCTAATAGCAATCAGCCCCAGCATTTT. Translation: CASSQDAGANSNQPQHF.

The CDR3 DNA sequence: TGTGCCAGCAGTCCAAGGGGGCGCATGATCTATACGCAGTATTTT. Its translation: CASSPRGRMIYTQYF. The rearrangement links TRBV28 to TRBJ2-3; 7 positions agree with TRBD1. This CDR3 is 15 amino acids long. Germline V gives CDR1 MDHEN, CDR2 SYDVKM. V was clipped by 5 bases and J by 7 bases; unmatched bases: 12.

V is TRBV9 and J is TRBJ2-5, with D possibly being TRBD2 (5 bases). Germline V gene data show CDR1 as SGDLS and CDR2 as YYNGEE. This CDR3 is 16 amino acids long. The V end lost 0 bases, the J end lost 1 base, and 13 bases lay between the germline ends. The CDR3 DNA reads TGTGCCAGCAGCGTAGGAGGGATTGGGGTCCAAGAGACCCAGTACTTC. It is translated as CASSVGGIGVQETQYF.

The rearrangement uses TRBV7-2 and TRBJ2-1, with 10 bases lining up with TRBD2. Germline-derived CDR1 and CDR2 are SGHTA and FQGNSA. This CDR3 comprises 15 residues. Germline trimming cut 4 bases from V and 10 bases from J; bases unmatched to any gene: 10. The CDR3 is CASSYGLADLKEQFF. CDR3 sequence (DNA): TGTGCCAGCAGCTATGGACTAGCGGACCTAAAGGAGCAGTTCTTC.

The chain has TRBV9 and TRBJ2-3, with 10 nucleotides matching TRBD2. V lost 0 bases and J lost 2; bases outside the gene matches: 3. CDR1 is SGDLS, CDR2 YYNGEE, per germline. The CDR3 totals 16 residues. This chain's CDR3 is CASSVAGLADTDTQYF. CDR3 nucleotide sequence: TGTGCCAGCAGCGTAGCCGGACTAGCGGACACAGATACGCAGTATTTT.

The genes are TRBV6-4 and TRBJ2-6; D gene unclear. Germline-derived CDR1 and CDR2 are MRHNA and SNTAGT. Trimming stripped 0 bases from V and 1 base from J, with 4 bases between. This CDR3 region has 15 residues. This chain's CDR3 is CASSDSSSGANVLTF. In DNA, the CDR3 is TGTGCCAGCAGTGACTCGAGTTCTGGGGCCAACGTCCTGACTTTC.